The rows below give T cell receptor beta chains drawn from one sample of a study of blood T cells in healthy people across ages. A single record per CDR3 protein comes from TCRdb applying MiXCR to the 5' RACE reads. The sample shows 550,000 to 750,000 distinct CDR3 sequences, about 21% of them seen only once. Sequencing was carried out using blood. The receptors were gathered from an older man in good health. CDR3s include the opening cysteine and the closing phenylalanine or tryptophan. Fields, in order: clone size, V gene, J gene, D gene, CDR3 DNA, CDR3 protein. The D gene is left open where the match is weak. Clone size, where shown, is once, few, many, or a class for clones that have expanded.

.	TRBV27	TRBJ2-1	.	TGTGCCAGCAGTATGCCCCGTGGACGAGAGCAGTTCTTC	CASSMPRGREQFF
few	TRBV20-1	TRBJ1-2	TRBD1	TGCAGTGCTAGTAGGGACAGCACTTGGGAAGGCTACACCTTC	CSASRDSTWEGYTF
few	TRBV7-9	TRBJ1-2	.	TGTGCCAGCAGCCGGGACATTAACTATGGCTACACCTTC	CASSRDINYGYTF
few	TRBV10-3	TRBJ2-5	TRBD1	TGTGCCATCAGGGAGACAGAGGGGGCTTTGGAGCAGTACTTC	CAIRETEGALEQYF
few	TRBV7-8	TRBJ2-3	.	TGTGCCAGCAGCTTCAAAAACAGGGAAACAGATACGCAGTATTTT	CASSFKNRETDTQYF
.	TRBV28	TRBJ2-5	.	TGTGCCAGCAGAGGGGGTCCGGAGACCCAGTACTTC	CASRGGPETQYF
many	TRBV6-6	TRBJ2-5	TRBD2	TGTGCCAGCACGGCGGGAGGGTCCCAAGAGACCCAGTACTTC	CASTAGGSQETQYF
.	TRBV28	TRBJ2-7	.	TGTGCCAGCGGTAGGCCTGGGACCTACGAGCAGTACTTC	CASGRPGTYEQYF
.	TRBV28	TRBJ1-4	.	TGTGCCAGCAGTCTCCAGACGGTTATTAATGAAAAACTGTTTTTT	CASSLQTVINEKLFF
few	TRBV15	TRBJ2-5	.	TGTGCCACCAGCAGAGCTCGGGAGTCCTACAATGAGCGGTTCTTC	CATSRARESYNERFF
.	TRBV7-9	TRBJ1-3	.	TGTGCCAGCAGCTTAAGGACGGGGTTCTCTGGAAACACCATATATTTT	CASSLRTGFSGNTIYF
.	TRBV6-1	TRBJ2-1	TRBD1	TGTGCTGTCTGCCGGGACAGGGTTCACAATGAGCAGTTCTTC	CAVCRDRVHNEQFF
few	TRBV29-1	TRBJ2-7	TRBD2	TGCAGCGTTGTGGGGGAGGGCCCTTCCTACGAGCAGTACTTC	CSVVGEGPSYEQYF
.	TRBV7-9	TRBJ1-4	.	TGTGCCAGCAGCTTAGACGCGAGCCCAGCTACTAATGAAAAACTGTTTTTT	CASSLDASPATNEKLFF
.	TRBV10-3	TRBJ2-5	TRBD1	TGTGCCAACGGGGACAGGCAAGAGACCCAGTACTTC	CANGDRQETQYF